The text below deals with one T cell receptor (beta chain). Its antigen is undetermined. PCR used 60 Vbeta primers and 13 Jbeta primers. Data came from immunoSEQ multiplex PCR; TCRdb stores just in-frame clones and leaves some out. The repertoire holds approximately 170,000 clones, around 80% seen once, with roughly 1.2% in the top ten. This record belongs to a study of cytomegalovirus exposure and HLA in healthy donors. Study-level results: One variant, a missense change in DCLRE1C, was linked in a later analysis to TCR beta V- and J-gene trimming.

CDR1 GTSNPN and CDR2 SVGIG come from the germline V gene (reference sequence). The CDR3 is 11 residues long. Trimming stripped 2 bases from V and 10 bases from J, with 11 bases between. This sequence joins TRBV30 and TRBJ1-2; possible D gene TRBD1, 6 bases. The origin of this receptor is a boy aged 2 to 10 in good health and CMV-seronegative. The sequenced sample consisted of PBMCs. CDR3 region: CAWSRGGHYTF. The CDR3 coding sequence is TGTGCCTGGAGTCGTGGGGGACACTACACCTTC.